Described below is a single T cell receptor (beta chain) sequence and its context. The antigen is unknown. This record belongs to a study of shared clonotypes between healthy human individuals. Study-level findings and limits: Although depth was large, rarefaction showed that sequencing of the sorted subsets was incomplete. Only blood samples were collected, and tissue repertoires likely differ.

In germline, CDR1 is MDHEN, CDR2 SYDVKM. This CDR3 is built from 13 residues. The V gene end was trimmed by 8 bases and the J gene end by 6 bases; junction bases not matched to a gene: 4. CD45RO-negative, CCR7-selected cells formed the naive CD8 fraction, which excluded terminally differentiated effector memory CD45RA+ cells. Donors, healthy HIV-negative adults, lacked recent acute infections or vaccinations. Each donor was a Caucasian adult residing in Nashville, Tennessee. Repertoires were generated with immunoSEQ multiplex PCR, while TCRdb's copy carries only in-frame clones and drops some. There are hundreds of thousands of clones in the sample; approximately 96% occur only once, and approximately 0.12% lies in the top ten.

This clonotype was obtained from a woman in her twenties or thirties in good health. Sequencing was performed on naive CD8+ T cells sorted from blood. The gene calls are TRBV28 and TRBJ2-7; TRBD2 agrees at 13 bases. CDR3 coding DNA: TGTGCCAGCGCGGGACTAGCGGGACTCGAGCAGTACTTC. As protein: CASAGLAGLEQYF.